The present T cell receptor (beta chain) was sequenced within a study of blood T cell repertoires in COVID-19. Study at large: PBMCs, B-cell-depleted T cells, or T cells were the source of the cDNA or gDNA that made up the material.

Under the authors' procedure: Estimation of nucleated cell counts relied on the amplification of reference gene primers. Method: immunoSEQ multiplex PCR; TCRdb's copy keeps in-frame clones and lacks some. V and J calls and clone size follow that table, whereas D and trimming were derived from the DNA. Of roughly 280,000 clones in the sample, more than 75% were seen once. Trimming left V 2 bases short and J 3 bases short, with 13 bases between. This CDR3 contains 16 residues. Germline V CDR1 and CDR2: MDHEN, SYDVKM. The chain links TRBV28 to TRBJ1-4; the D is unclear. The sequenced material came from peripheral blood. The clonotype comes from a man aged 35 to 55 with active or convalescent COVID-19. The CDR3 here is CASSLIQSSPNEKLFF. The CDR3 DNA reads as TGTGCCAGCAGTTTAATACAGTCCTCGCCTAATGAAAAACTGTTTTTT.